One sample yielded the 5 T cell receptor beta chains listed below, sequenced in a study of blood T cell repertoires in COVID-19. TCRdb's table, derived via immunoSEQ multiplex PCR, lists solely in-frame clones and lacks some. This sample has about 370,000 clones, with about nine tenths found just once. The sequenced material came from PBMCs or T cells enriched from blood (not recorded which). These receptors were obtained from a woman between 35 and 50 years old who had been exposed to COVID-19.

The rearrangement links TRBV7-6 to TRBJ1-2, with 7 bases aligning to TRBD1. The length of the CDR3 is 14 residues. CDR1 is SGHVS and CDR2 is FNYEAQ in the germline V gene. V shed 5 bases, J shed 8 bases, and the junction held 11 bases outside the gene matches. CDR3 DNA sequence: TGTGCCAGCAGCGTAGACAGGGCGGGTGACGGCTACACCTTC. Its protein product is CASSVDRAGDGYTF. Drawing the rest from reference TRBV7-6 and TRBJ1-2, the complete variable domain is GAGVSQSPRYKVTKRGQDVALRCDPISGHVSLYWYRQALGQGPEFLTYFNYEAQQDKSGLPNDRFSAERPEGSISTLTIQRTEQRDSAMYRCASSVDRAGDGYTFGSGTRLTVV.

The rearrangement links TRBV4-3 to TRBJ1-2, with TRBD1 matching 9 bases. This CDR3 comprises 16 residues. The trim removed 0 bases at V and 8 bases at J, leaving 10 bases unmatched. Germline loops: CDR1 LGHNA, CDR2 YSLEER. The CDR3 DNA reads TGCGCCAGCAGCCAAGAGGTCCCGGGACAGGGTTCCGGCTACACCTTC. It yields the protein CASSQEVPGQGSGYTF.

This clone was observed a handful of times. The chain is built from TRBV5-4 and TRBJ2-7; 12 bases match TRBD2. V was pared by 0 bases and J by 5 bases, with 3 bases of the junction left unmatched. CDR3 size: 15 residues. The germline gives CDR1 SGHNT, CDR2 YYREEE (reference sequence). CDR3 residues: CASSLATSGGDEQYF. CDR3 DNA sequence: TGTGCCAGCAGCTTGGCGACTAGCGGGGGTGACGAGCAGTACTTC. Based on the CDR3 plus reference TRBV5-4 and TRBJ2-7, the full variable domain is ETGVTQSPTHLIKTRGQQVTLRCSSQSGHNTVSWYQQALGQGPQFIFQYYREEENGRGNFPPRFSGLQFPNYSSELNVNALELDDSALYLCASSLATSGGDEQYFGPGTRLTVT.

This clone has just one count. CDR3 bases: TGTGCCAGCTCACCGCCAAAGAGCCTCTATGGCTACACCTTC. Its translation is CASSPPKSLYGYTF. This chain connects TRBV18 to TRBJ1-2; D remains ambiguous. The CDR3 contains 14 residues. Trimming stripped 3 bases from V and 4 bases from J, with 12 bases between. Germline CDR1 reads KGHSH; CDR2 reads LQKENI. Full variable domain (remainder filled in from reference TRBV18 and TRBJ1-2): NAGVMQNPRHLVRRRGQEARLRCSPMKGHSHVYWYRQLPEEGLKFMVYLQKENIIDESGMPKERFSAEFPKEGPSILRIQQVVRGDSAAYFCASSPPKSLYGYTFGSGTRLTVV.

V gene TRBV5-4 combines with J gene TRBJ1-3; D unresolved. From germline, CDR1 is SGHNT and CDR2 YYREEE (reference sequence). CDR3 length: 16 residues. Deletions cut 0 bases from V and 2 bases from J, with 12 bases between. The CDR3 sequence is CASSLGVATPGNTIYF. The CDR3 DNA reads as TGTGCCAGCAGCTTGGGAGTCGCGACACCTGGAAACACCATATATTTT.